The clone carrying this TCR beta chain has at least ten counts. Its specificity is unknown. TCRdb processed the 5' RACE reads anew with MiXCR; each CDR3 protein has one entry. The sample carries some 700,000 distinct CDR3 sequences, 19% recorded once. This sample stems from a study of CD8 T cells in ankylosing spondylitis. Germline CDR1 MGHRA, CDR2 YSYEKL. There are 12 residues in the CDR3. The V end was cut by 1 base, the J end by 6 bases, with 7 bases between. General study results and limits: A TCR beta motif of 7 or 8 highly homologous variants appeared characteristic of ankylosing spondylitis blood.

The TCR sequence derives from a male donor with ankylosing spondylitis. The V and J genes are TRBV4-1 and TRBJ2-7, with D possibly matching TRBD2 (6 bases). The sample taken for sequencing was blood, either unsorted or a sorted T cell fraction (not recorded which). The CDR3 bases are TGCGCCAGCAGCCAAGTGCGGGGCGAGCAGTACTTC. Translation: CASSQVRGEQYF.